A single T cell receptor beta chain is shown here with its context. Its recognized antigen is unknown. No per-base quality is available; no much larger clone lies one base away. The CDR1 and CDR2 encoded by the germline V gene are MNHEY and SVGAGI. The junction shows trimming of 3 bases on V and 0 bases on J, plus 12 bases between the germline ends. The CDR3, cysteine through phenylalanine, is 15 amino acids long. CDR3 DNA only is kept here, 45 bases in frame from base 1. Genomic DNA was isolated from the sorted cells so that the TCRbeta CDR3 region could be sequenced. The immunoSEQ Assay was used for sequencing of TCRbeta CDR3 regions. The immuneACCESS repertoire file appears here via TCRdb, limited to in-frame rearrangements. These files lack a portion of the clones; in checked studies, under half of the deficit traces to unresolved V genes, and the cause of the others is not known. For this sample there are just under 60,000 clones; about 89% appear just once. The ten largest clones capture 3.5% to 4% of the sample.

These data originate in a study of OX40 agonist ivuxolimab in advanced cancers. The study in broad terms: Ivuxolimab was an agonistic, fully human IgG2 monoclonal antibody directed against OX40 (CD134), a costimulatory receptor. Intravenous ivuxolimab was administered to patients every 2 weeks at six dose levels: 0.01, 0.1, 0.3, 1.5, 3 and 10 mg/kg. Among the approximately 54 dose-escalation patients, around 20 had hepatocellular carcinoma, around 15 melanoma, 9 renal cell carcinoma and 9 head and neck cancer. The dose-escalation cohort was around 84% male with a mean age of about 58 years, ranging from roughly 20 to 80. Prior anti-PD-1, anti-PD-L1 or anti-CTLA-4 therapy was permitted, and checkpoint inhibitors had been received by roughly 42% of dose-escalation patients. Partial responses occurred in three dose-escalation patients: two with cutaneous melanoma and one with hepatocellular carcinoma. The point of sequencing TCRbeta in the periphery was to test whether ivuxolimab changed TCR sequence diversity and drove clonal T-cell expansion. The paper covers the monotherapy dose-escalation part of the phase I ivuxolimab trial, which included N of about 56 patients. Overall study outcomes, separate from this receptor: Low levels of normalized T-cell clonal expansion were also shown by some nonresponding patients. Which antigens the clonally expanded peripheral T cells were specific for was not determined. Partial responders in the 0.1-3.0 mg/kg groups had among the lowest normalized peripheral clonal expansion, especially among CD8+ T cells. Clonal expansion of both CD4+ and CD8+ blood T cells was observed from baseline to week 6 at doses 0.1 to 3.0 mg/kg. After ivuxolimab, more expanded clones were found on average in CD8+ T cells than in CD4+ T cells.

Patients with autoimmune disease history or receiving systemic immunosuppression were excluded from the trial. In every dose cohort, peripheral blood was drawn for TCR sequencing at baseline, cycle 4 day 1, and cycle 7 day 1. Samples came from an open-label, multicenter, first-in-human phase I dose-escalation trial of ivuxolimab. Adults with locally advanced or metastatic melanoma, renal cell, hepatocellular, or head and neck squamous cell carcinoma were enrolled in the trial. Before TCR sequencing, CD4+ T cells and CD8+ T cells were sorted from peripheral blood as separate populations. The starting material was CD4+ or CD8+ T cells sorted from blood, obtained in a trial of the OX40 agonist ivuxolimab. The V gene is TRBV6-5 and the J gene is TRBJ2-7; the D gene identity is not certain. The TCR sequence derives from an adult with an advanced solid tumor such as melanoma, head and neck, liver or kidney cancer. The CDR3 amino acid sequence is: CASSYQALSSYEQYF. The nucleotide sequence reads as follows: TGTGCCAGCAGTTATCAAGCGCTTAGCTCCTACGAGCAGTACTTC.